A single sample gave rise to the 25 T cell receptor beta chains below, sequenced in a study of post-analysis software for immune sequencing data. cDNA libraries of TCR beta carried unique molecular identifiers. TCRdb reprocessed the PCR reads via MiXCR and lists one record per CDR3 protein. The data show about 260,000 distinct CDR3 sequences, with 36% seen just once and under 5.5% held by the top ten. The antigens for these receptors are not known. Study results and caveats: Controls showed lower frequencies than patients for several TRBV segments, and TRBV5-6, TRBV5-1 and TRBV20-1 were among these.

The sample was blood. The receptors originated from a girl under 18 with multiple sclerosis.

This clonotype was counted only a few times. The chain combines TRBV20-1 with TRBJ2-3; weak D call: TRBD2 (6 bases). V lost 4 bases and J lost 3, with 11 bases in between. The V gene's germline CDR1 is DFQATT and CDR2 SNEGSKA (reference sequence). The CDR3 is 13 residues long. CDR3 sequence (DNA): TGCAGTGCTATCATGCGGGGTACAGATACGCAGTATTTT. This codes for CSAIMRGTDTQYF.

There are many counts of this clonotype. CDR3 loop: CASSQEAAGVPYNEQFF. The CDR3 bases are TGTGCCAGCAGCCAAGAGGCAGCGGGAGTACCCTACAATGAGCAGTTCTTC. This chain connects TRBV3-1 to TRBJ2-1, with 8 bases aligning to TRBD2. Germline CDR1 and CDR2: LGHDT and YNNKEL (reference sequence). This CDR3 is built from 17 residues. V lost 0 bases to trimming and J lost 2 bases; unmatched junction nucleotides: 6.

This clonotype was observed a handful of times. This rearrangement joins TRBV2 to TRBJ2-7; 7 nucleotides match TRBD2. CDR1 and CDR2 from the germline V gene are SNHLY and FYNNEI. This CDR3 contains 11 residues. V shed 7 bases and J 5 bases; nucleotides not matched to a gene: 2. Here the CDR3 DNA reads TGTGCCAGCAATGGGGGGGACGAGCAGTACTTC. Its protein product is CASNGGDEQYF.

This clonotype was seen only a few times. Just one base apart from a much larger clone, this may be a read error. The rearrangement links TRBV7-9 to TRBJ2-1; D is possibly TRBD1 or TRBD2 (5 bases each). The CDR3 has 13 amino acids. Germline CDR1 SEHNR, CDR2 FQNEAQ (reference sequence). The CDR3 spells CASRSPGRDEQLF. CDR3 in DNA: TGTGCCAGCCGCTCGCCGGGGCGCGATGAGCAGCTCTTC. The full variable domain, its missing parts supplied by reference TRBV7-9 and TRBJ2-1, is DTGVSQNPRHKITKRGQNVTFRCDPISEHNRLYWYRQTLGQGPEFLTYFQNEAQLEKSRLLSDRFSAERPKGSFSTLEIQRTEQGDSAMYLCASRSPGRDEQLFGPGTRLTVL.

In this sample, this clonotype turned up once. The chain's CDR3 is CATSRVRPFDRATEETQYF. The CDR3 nucleotides are TGTGCCACCAGCAGAGTTCGCCCTTTTGACAGGGCGACTGAAGAGACCCAGTACTTC. The chain couples TRBV15 to TRBJ2-5; 7 nucleotides match TRBD1. The V segment lost 1 base and the J segment 3 bases; nucleotides outside the gene matches: 17. The CDR3 contains 19 residues. Germline V lookup: CDR1 LNHNV, CDR2 YYDKDF (reference sequence).

This clonotype was counted between two and nine times. V gene TRBV18 combines with J gene TRBJ2-1; 14 nucleotides align to TRBD2. Germline values: CDR1 KGHSH, CDR2 LQKENI. Unmatched junction bases numbered 3, after V lost 6 bases and J lost 5 bases. The CDR3 is 15 amino acids. The CDR3 DNA is TGTGCCAGCTCGGGACTAGCGGGGGAAAACAATGAGCAGTTCTTC. Protein sequence: CASSGLAGENNEQFF.

V gene TRBV7-2 combines with J gene TRBJ1-2, with D tentatively TRBD1 (5 bases). CDR1 is SGHTA, CDR2 FQGNSA, per germline. V lost 1 base to trimming and J lost 1 base, with 13 bases between them. The CDR3 length is 16 residues. The chain's CDR3 is CASSLDPRALNYGYTF. The DNA of the CDR3 is TGTGCCAGCAGCTTAGACCCCAGGGCCCTTAACTATGGCTACACCTTC. Combining the CDR3 with reference TRBV7-2 and TRBJ1-2 gives the whole variable domain GAGVSQSPSNKVTEKGKDVELRCDPISGHTALYWYRQSLGQGLEFLIYFQGNSAPDKSGLPSDRFSAERTGGSVSTLTIQRTQQEDSAVYLCASSLDPRALNYGYTFGSGTRLTVV.

In this sample, this clonotype turned up many times. V and J are TRBV20-1 and TRBJ2-1, with 13 bases matching TRBD2. V was clipped by 0 bases and J by 9 bases; unmatched bases: 5. CDR3 length: 15 amino acids. From germline, CDR1 is DFQATT and CDR2 SNEGSKA (reference sequence). The CDR3 loop reads CSARDRTSGSIEQFF. In DNA form, the CDR3 reads TGCAGTGCTAGAGACCGGACTAGCGGGAGTATTGAGCAGTTCTTC.

As for this clonotype: This CDR3 fails to terminate in the conserved phenylalanine or tryptophan, so it likely reflects a read error. The chain combines TRBV20-1 with TRBJ1-5; 8 bases agree with TRBD1. Germline CDR1 reads DFQATT; CDR2 reads SNEGSKA (reference sequence). The CDR3 length is 14 residues. CDR3 amino acids: CSARSQGALGPQHC. DNA of the CDR3: TGCAGCGCTAGAAGCCAGGGGGCTTTAGGGCCCCAGCATTGT.

The chain carries TRBV5-1 and TRBJ2-2; either TRBD1 or TRBD2 may fit D (5 bases each). Germline assignment: CDR1 SGHRS and CDR2 YFSETQ. This CDR3 has 14 amino acids. V shed 4 bases and J shed 4 bases, with 11 bases lying between them. CDR3 amino acids: CASSTGAPTGELFF. As DNA, the CDR3 is TGCGCCAGCAGCACCGGGGCCCCCACCGGGGAGCTGTTTTTT.

This clonotype appeared many times. The chain carries TRBV4-1 and TRBJ2-5; D is ambiguous. The germline CDR1 and CDR2 sequences are MGHRA and YSYEKL. This CDR3 has 14 residues. V was cut by 3 bases and J by 3 bases, with 11 bases left in between. CDR3 sequence: CASSHRGVEETQYF. The DNA for the CDR3 is TGCGCCAGCAGCCACCGCGGTGTAGAAGAGACCCAGTACTTC.

This clonotype appeared many times. CDR3: CASSFLRTDTQYF. CDR3 sequence (DNA): TGTGCCAGCAGTTTCTTGCGTACGGATACGCAGTATTTT. The chain is built from TRBV12-3 or TRBV12-4 and TRBJ2-3; D is uncertain. This CDR3 spans 13 amino acids. V lost 3 bases to trimming and J lost 6 bases, with 10 bases between them.

Remarks on this clonotype: A read error is possible here, since a much larger clone lies one base away. The rearrangement links TRBV28 to TRBJ2-5; TRBD2 agrees at 8 bases. Germline CDR1 is MDHEN and CDR2 is SYDVKM. The CDR3 has 14 residues. Trimming removed 3 bases from V and 7 bases from J; junction bases left unmatched: 7. Written as DNA, the CDR3 is TGTGCCAGCAGTTTTGTCAGGGCGGGGGGGACCCAGTACTTC. Its translation is CASSFVRAGGTQYF. Using reference TRBV28 and TRBJ2-5 for the parts outside the CDR3, the full variable domain is DVKVTQSSRYLVKRTGEKVFLECVQDMDHENMFWYRQDPGLGLRLIYFSYDVKMKEKGDIPEGYSVSREKKERFSLILESASTNQTSMYLCASSFVRAGGTQYFGPGTRLLVL.

This chain uses TRBV29-1 with TRBJ2-1; tentatively, D is TRBD2 (6 bases). Germline V gene lookup returns CDR1 SQVTM and CDR2 ANQGSEA. V gave up 7 bases and J gave up 8 bases, with 12 bases separating them. CDR3 size: 11 residues. Here the CDR3 reads CSGRLGDEQFF. The CDR3 DNA follows: TGCAGCGGGAGACTAGGTGATGAGCAGTTCTTC.

A note on this clonotype: A much larger clone sits a single nucleotide away, making a read error possible. V gene TRBV5-1 combines with J gene TRBJ2-5; unclear D gene. The germline CDR1 and CDR2 sequences are SGHRS and YFSETQ. V was trimmed by 1 base and J by 1 base, leaving 5 bases between them. This CDR3 has 13 residues. CDR3 sequence (DNA): TGCGCCAGCAGCTTGATCTCCCAAGAGACCCAGTACTTC. Translating gives CASSLISQETQYF.

This rearrangement joins TRBV27 to TRBJ1-3; D call uncertain. The CDR3 sequence is 15 residues long. Trimming pared 6 bases from V and 0 bases from J, leaving 12 bases between. Germline CDR1 MNHEY, CDR2 SMNVEV (reference sequence). The CDR3 DNA reads as TGTGCCAGCAGGCCAGGCACGTTCTCTGGAAACACCATATATTTT. It codes for CASRPGTFSGNTIYF.

The table lists this clonotype with many counts. V and J are TRBV7-2 and TRBJ1-2, with D possibly matching TRBD1 (6 bases). Germline V gene sequence: CDR1 SGHTA, CDR2 FQGNSA. This CDR3 region has 16 residues. Trimming cost V 6 bases and J 10 bases, with 27 bases left between them. CDR3 in DNA: TGTGCCAGCAGGCTAGTGTCGGGCAGGGGCGCGTCGGCCTACACCTTC. Translated, it gives CASRLVSGRGASAYTF.

This chain uses TRBV10-3 with TRBJ2-5, with D possibly called TRBD1 or TRBD2 (6 bases each). CDR3 length: 13 residues. With 6 bases removed from V and 5 bases from J, the gap between germline ends came to 13 bases. The germline V gene has CDR1 ENHRY and CDR2 SYGVKD. The CDR3 loop is CAIRPTGRETQYF. CDR3 sequence (DNA): TGTGCCATCAGGCCCACAGGGAGGGAGACCCAGTACTTC.

The rearrangement links TRBV12-3 or TRBV12-4 to TRBJ1-1; unclear D gene. The CDR3 covers 11 residues. Trimming left V 8 bases short and J 1 base short, with 5 bases between. CDR3 coding DNA: TGTGCCAGCCAGGCGAACACTGAAGCTTTCTTT. Encoded protein: CASQANTEAFF.

This sequence joins TRBV19 and TRBJ2-5, with D possibly TRBD2 on 5 matching bases. This CDR3 spans 16 amino acids. From germline, CDR1 is LNHDA and CDR2 SQIVND (reference sequence). V was shortened by 3 bases and J by 2 bases, with 16 bases between the two germline ends. The CDR3 DNA sequence: TGTGCCAGTAGTATCGGAGACTATTCCGATCAAGAGACCCAGTACTTC. This codes for CASSIGDYSDQETQYF. Supplemented by reference TRBV19 and TRBJ2-5, the full variable domain reads DGGITQSPKYLFRKEGQNVTLSCEQNLNHDAMYWYRQDPGQGLRLIYYSQIVNDFQKGDIAEGYSVSREKKESFPLTVTSAQKNPTAFYLCASSIGDYSDQETQYFGPGTRLLVL.

CDR3 amino acids: CASSSFRLAGDNEQFF. In DNA, the CDR3 is TGTGCCAGCAGCTCCTTTCGACTAGCGGGGGACAATGAGCAGTTCTTC. The chain has TRBV11-1 and TRBJ2-1; 12 nucleotides line up with TRBD2. The CDR3 loop spans 16 amino acids. CDR1 and CDR2 (germline): SGHAT, FQDESV (reference sequence). V was pared by 4 bases and J by 5 bases, with 6 bases of the junction left unmatched. The full variable domain, completed using reference TRBV11-1 and TRBJ2-1, is EAEVAQSPRYKITEKSQAVAFWCDPISGHATLYWYRQILGQGPELLVQFQDESVVDDSQLPKDRFSAERLKGVDSTLKIQPAELGDSAMYLCASSSFRLAGDNEQFFGPGTRLTVL.

This clonotype was counted between two and nine times. This chain connects TRBV5-1 to TRBJ2-2; the D gene is possibly TRBD2 (5 bases). Trimming stripped 4 bases from V and 5 bases from J, with 15 bases between. This CDR3 region has 15 residues. Germline loops: CDR1 SGHRS, CDR2 YFSETQ. The CDR3 DNA follows: TGCGCCAGCAGCCCGGGTAGCGCGAGGACCGGGGAGCTGTTTTTT. Protein product: CASSPGSARTGELFF.

This clonotype was recorded many times. This chain links TRBV11-1 with TRBJ2-2, with 7 nucleotides matching TRBD2. CDR1 is SGHAT and CDR2 is FQDESV in the germline V gene (reference sequence). Germline trimming cut 0 bases from V and 7 bases from J; bases unmatched to any gene: 8. This CDR3 comprises 16 residues. CDR3 DNA: TGTGCCAGCAGCTTAGCCCGGGAGGCCCGCGGCGGGGAGCTGTTTTTT. It specifies CASSLAREARGGELFF. Drawing the rest from reference TRBV11-1 and TRBJ2-2, the complete variable domain is EAEVAQSPRYKITEKSQAVAFWCDPISGHATLYWYRQILGQGPELLVQFQDESVVDDSQLPKDRFSAERLKGVDSTLKIQPAELGDSAMYLCASSLAREARGGELFFGEGSRLTVL.

V is TRBV4-2 and J is TRBJ2-7; maybe TRBD1 (6 bases). The CDR3 is 15 amino acids. V lost 0 bases and J lost 2, with 11 bases in between. Germline CDR1 reads LGHNA; CDR2 reads YNFKEQ. CDR3 DNA: TGTGCCAGCAGCCAAGAATTGGGGACAACCTACGAGCAGTACTTC. The encoded protein is CASSQELGTTYEQYF.

The chain combines TRBV20-1 with TRBJ2-5, with TRBD1 matching 7 bases. In germline, CDR1 is DFQATT, CDR2 SNEGSKA (reference sequence). The CDR3 contains 12 residues. V gave up 6 bases and J gave up 4 bases; unmatched junction bases: 5. In DNA form, the CDR3 reads TGCAGTGCAGGGGACAGCCCAGAGACCCAGTACTTC. It translates to CSAGDSPETQYF.